The 30 T cell receptor beta chains in this list originate from one sample, sequenced in a study of vaccination and CD4 T cells after COVID-19. Described treatment: roughly ten-day PBMC culture with coronavirus spike peptide pools or control peptides (ViraFEST assay). With the Oncomine TCR Beta short-read assay, DNA from cultured CD4+ T cells was sequenced. TCRdb re-analysed the PCR reads in MiXCR, keeping a single row per CDR3 protein. The sample shows just under 20,000 distinct CDR3 sequences, roughly 46% of them seen only once. These TCRs are of unknown antigen specificity. The sequencing used CD4+ T cells from blood, cultured in vitro, collected before SARS-CoV-2 vaccination. These receptors came from a human donor who had recovered from COVID-19.

This clonotype was found once. CDR3 coding DNA: TGTGCCAGACAAGTGGGACTAGCGGGAGGGAAGGATACGCAGTATTTT. It codes for CARQVGLAGGKDTQYF. V is TRBV19 and J is TRBJ2-3, with 16 positions matching TRBD2. CDR3 length: 16 residues. J lost 6 bases, V lost 9 bases, and 9 bases had no gene match. CDR1 and CDR2 (germline): LNHDA, SQIVND (reference sequence). Together with reference TRBV19 and TRBJ2-3, the CDR3 gives the full variable domain: DGGITQSPKYLFRKEGQNVTLSCEQNLNHDAMYWYRQDPGQGLRLIYYSQIVNDFQKGDIAEGYSVSREKKESFPLTVTSAQKNPTAFYLCARQVGLAGGKDTQYFGPGTRLTVL.

This chain links TRBV20-1 with TRBJ1-4; TRBD1 might be the D (6 bases). Trimming took off 5 bases at V and 5 bases at J, with 9 bases between the two ends. Germline V CDR1 and CDR2: DFQATT, SNEGSKA (reference sequence). This CDR3 comprises 12 residues. The CDR3 coding sequence is TGCAGTGCTCCTGGGACAAATGAAAAACTGTTTTTT. Translation gives CSAPGTNEKLFF.

This clonotype turned up a few times. V and J are TRBV5-4 and TRBJ1-1; possibly TRBD1 for D (6 bases). V shed 4 bases and J shed 4 bases, with 17 bases lying between them. Germline lookup yields CDR1 SGHNT and CDR2 YYREEE (reference sequence). The CDR3 is 15 residues long. This CDR3 reads CASSGGGRGSTEAFF. CDR3 coding DNA: TGTGCCAGCAGCGGGGGGGGCCGAGGCAGCACTGAAGCTTTCTTT. Full variable domain (rest looked up from reference TRBV5-4 and TRBJ1-1): ETGVTQSPTHLIKTRGQQVTLRCSSQSGHNTVSWYQQALGQGPQFIFQYYREEENGRGNFPPRFSGLQFPNYSSELNVNALELDDSALYLCASSGGGRGSTEAFFGQGTRLTVV.

This chain links TRBV20-1 with TRBJ2-5; no clear D gene. Between the trimmed V and J ends, which lost 5 bases and 1 base, there was a span of 11 bases. Germline CDR1 reads DFQATT; CDR2 reads SNEGSKA (reference sequence). The CDR3 sequence is 13 residues long. CDR3 DNA sequence: TGCAGTGCTCCCGAGGCTCCCCAAGAGACCCAGTACTTC. Translating gives CSAPEAPQETQYF.

V is TRBV6-2 or TRBV6-3 and J is TRBJ2-3; D remains ambiguous. The germline V gene has CDR1 MNHEY and CDR2 SVGEGT. The CDR3 sequence is 11 residues long. The V and J ends lost 6 bases and 3 bases respectively, with 4 bases between them. CDR3 protein: CASSLTDTQYF. CDR3 nucleotides: TGTGCCAGCAGCCTGACAGATACGCAGTATTTT.

The gene calls are TRBV5-1 and TRBJ1-6; D is ambiguous. V was pared by 0 bases and J by 6 bases, with 10 bases between. The CDR3 extends over 15 amino acids. Germline V gene sequence: CDR1 SGHRS, CDR2 YFSETQ. This chain's CDR3 is CASSLEVPSNSPLHF. The CDR3 nucleotides are TGCGCCAGCAGCTTGGAGGTACCATCTAATTCACCCCTCCACTTT.

The chain uses TRBV6-1 and TRBJ2-7; TRBD2 might be the D (6 bases). Trimming left V 8 bases short and J 3 bases short, with 17 bases between. The V gene's germline CDR1 is MNHNS and CDR2 SASEGT. The CDR3 has 14 residues. CDR3 residues: CASRMTWRDYEQYF. Written as DNA, the CDR3 is TGTGCCAGCCGTATGACTTGGAGGGACTACGAGCAGTACTTC.

This clonotype showed up just a few times. This chain connects TRBV7-6 to TRBJ2-7, with no clear D. The CDR3 has 15 amino acids. The V end was cut by 1 base, the J end by 1 base, with 11 bases between. CDR1 and CDR2 (germline): SGHVS, FNYEAQ. CDR3 sequence reads: CASSLVDGASYEQYF. The CDR3 DNA reads as TGTGCCAGCAGCTTAGTGGACGGCGCTTCCTACGAGCAGTACTTC.

This chain links TRBV6-2 or TRBV6-3 with TRBJ2-4; 9 bases align to TRBD1. V shed 6 bases and J 1 base; nucleotides not matched to a gene: 10. CDR1 is MNHEY and CDR2 is SVGEGT in the germline V gene. The CDR3 loop spans 17 amino acids. CDR3 in amino acids: CASSDPAGQGAKNIQYF. CDR3 nucleotide sequence: TGTGCCAGCAGCGACCCCGCGGGACAGGGTGCCAAAAACATTCAGTACTTC.

This clonotype was counted a few times. The chain is built from TRBV27 and TRBJ1-6; TRBD1 matches at 12 bases. Germline lookup yields CDR1 MNHEY and CDR2 SMNVEV (reference sequence). Trimming removed 5 bases from V and 6 bases from J; junction bases left unmatched: 5. This CDR3 comprises 16 residues. CDR3 sequence reads: CASSDRDRGPNSPLHF. CDR3 in DNA: TGTGCCAGCAGTGACCGGGACAGGGGGCCTAATTCACCCCTCCACTTT.

The chain recombines TRBV7-2 with TRBJ2-1; TRBD2 matches 7 bases. V lost 4 bases to trimming and J lost 0 bases; unmatched junction nucleotides: 6. The length of the CDR3 is 16 residues. Looked up from germline, CDR1 is SGHTA and CDR2 is FQGNSA. CDR3: CASSSRAGSSYNEQFF. CDR3 DNA: TGTGCCAGCAGCTCTAGAGCGGGGTCCTCCTACAATGAGCAGTTCTTC.

This clonotype has a handful of counts. This chain links TRBV7-9 with TRBJ2-2; D unclear. Between the trimmed V and J ends, which lost 4 bases and 1 base, there was a span of 13 bases. Per germline, CDR1 SEHNR and CDR2 FQNEAQ (reference sequence). The CDR3 runs 16 residues. The CDR3 DNA is TGTGCCAGCAGCTCCACTGGACGGATGAACACCGGGGAGCTGTTTTTT. Translated, it gives CASSSTGRMNTGELFF.

The chain carries TRBV27 and TRBJ2-7, with D possibly TRBD2 on 6 matching bases. Germline V gene data show CDR1 as MNHEY and CDR2 as SMNVEV (reference sequence). This CDR3 has 15 amino acids. Between the trimmed V and J ends, which lost 6 bases and 4 bases, there was a span of 19 bases. The DNA of the CDR3 is TGTGCCAGCAGATTTCGTGACGGGAGAAGTTACGAGCAGTACTTC. This translates into CASRFRDGRSYEQYF.

This rearrangement joins TRBV5-1 to TRBJ1-1; D is unclear. The CDR3 consists of 14 residues. V was pared by 0 bases and J by 4 bases, with 10 bases between. Germline loops: CDR1 SGHRS, CDR2 YFSETQ. The CDR3 spells CASSLEAGSTEAFF. In DNA, the CDR3 is TGCGCCAGCAGCTTGGAGGCGGGTTCCACTGAAGCTTTCTTT. Full variable domain (outside the CDR3, taken from reference TRBV5-1 and TRBJ1-1): KAGVTQTPRYLIKTRGQQVTLSCSPISGHRSVSWYQQTPGQGLQFLFEYFSETQRNKGNFPGRFSGRQFSNSRSEMNVSTLELGDSALYLCASSLEAGSTEAFFGQGTRLTVV.

The genes are TRBV28 and TRBJ1-5; D may be TRBD1 (5 bases). V was trimmed by 2 bases and J by 6 bases, leaving 14 bases between them. Germline-derived CDR1 and CDR2 are MDHEN and SYDVKM. This CDR3 is 15 amino acids long. The CDR3 region is CASSLAVGVGQPQHF. CDR3 nucleotide sequence: TGTGCCAGCAGTTTAGCCGTAGGGGTTGGTCAGCCCCAGCATTTT.

A single count supports this clonotype. The J gene is TRBJ1-4, the V gene TRBV28, with D maybe TRBD1 (5 bases). Germline-derived CDR1 and CDR2 are MDHEN and SYDVKM. The germline V and J ends were trimmed by 8 bases and 2 bases, with 21 bases remaining between them. The CDR3 loop spans 17 amino acids. CDR3 in DNA: TGTGCCAGCGGGTTCGGGCAGGGCCTAATGACTAATGAAAAACTGTTTTTT. Translating it yields CASGFGQGLMTNEKLFF.

This sequence joins TRBV24-1 and TRBJ2-5; the D is unclear. Germline values: CDR1 KGHDR, CDR2 SFDVKD. The CDR3 consists of 12 residues. Trimming pared 5 bases from V and 4 bases from J, leaving 7 bases between. The CDR3 reads CATSGPAETQYF. The CDR3 DNA reads TGTGCCACCAGTGGTCCGGCAGAGACCCAGTACTTC.

This chain connects TRBV6-2 or TRBV6-3 to TRBJ1-2; D unclear. Trimming left V 8 bases short and J 7 bases short, with 11 bases between. This CDR3 contains 11 residues. The germline gives CDR1 MNHEY, CDR2 SVGEGT. The CDR3 spells CASGRTRGYTF. The DNA of the CDR3 is TGTGCCAGCGGGCGAACGCGTGGCTACACCTTC.

There are a few counts of this clonotype. The chain recombines TRBV6-2 or TRBV6-3 with TRBJ2-5; the match to TRBD1 covers 9 bases. V was pared by 4 bases and J by 4 bases, with 4 bases of the junction left unmatched. Looked up from germline, CDR1 is MNHEY and CDR2 is SVGEGT. This CDR3 comprises 14 residues. The DNA for the CDR3 is TGTGCCAGCAGTTCTGGACAGGGGCCAGAGACCCAGTACTTC. It encodes CASSSGQGPETQYF.

J is TRBJ2-7 and V is TRBV11-2; 7 bases align to TRBD1. The J segment lost 0 bases and the V segment lost 1 base, leaving 3 bases of the junction unmatched. The CDR3 spans 15 residues. Germline-derived CDR1 and CDR2 are SGHAT and FQNNGV. The CDR3 loop is CASSLVGTASYEQYF. In DNA, the CDR3 is TGTGCCAGCAGCTTAGTAGGGACAGCCTCCTACGAGCAGTACTTC.

This clonotype was seen more than once but under ten times. V gene TRBV20-1 combines with J gene TRBJ1-1; D call uncertain. The V and J ends lost 5 bases and 3 bases respectively, with 13 bases between them. The CDR3 contains 13 residues. Germline loops: CDR1 DFQATT, CDR2 SNEGSKA (reference sequence). The CDR3 nucleotides read TGCAGTGCTCGAGGTGATCCAGACACTGAAGCTTTCTTT. Its protein is CSARGDPDTEAFF.

This clonotype was counted a few times. This chain joins TRBV11-3 and TRBJ2-5, with D possibly being TRBD1 (6 bases). Germline assignment: CDR1 SGHNT and CDR2 YENEEA. The CDR3 length is 13 residues. V was clipped by 5 bases and J by 5 bases, with 12 bases between them. The CDR3 DNA reads TGTGCCAGCAGCGGGGGACAATGGGAGACCCAGTACTTC. Amino acid sequence: CASSGGQWETQYF.

The chain employs TRBV21-1 and TRBJ1-2; no DNA check was done on the table's D call, TRBD1. TRBV21-1 is tagged as a pseudogene. CDR3 length: 19 residues. The CDR3: CASSKLEIGTGRPGDGYTF. The CDR3 DNA follows: TGTGCCAGCAGCAAATTGGAAATTGGGACAGGGCGACCGGGAGATGGCTACACCTTC.

The rearrangement joins TRBV7-6 to TRBJ1-1, with D unresolved. Germline V gene sequence: CDR1 SGHVS, CDR2 FNYEAQ. V lost 1 base and J lost 1, with 4 bases in between. The CDR3 has 13 residues. The CDR3 DNA is TGTGCCAGCAGCTTAGGGCAGAACACTGAAGCTTTCTTT. It specifies CASSLGQNTEAFF.

The chain joins TRBV7-9 to TRBJ1-5; D is perhaps TRBD1 (6 bases). Trimming cost V 5 bases and J 3 bases, with 20 bases left between them. The germline V gene has CDR1 SEHNR and CDR2 FQNEAQ (reference sequence). This CDR3 spans 17 amino acids. The CDR3 bases are TGTGCCAGCAGCCAAGGGGGAGGCAGGGGCTCCAATCAGCCCCAGCATTTT. Encoded protein: CASSQGGGRGSNQPQHF.

The chain uses TRBV28 and TRBJ1-3, with 8 bases that match TRBD1. Trimming cost V 6 bases and J 0 bases; bases outside gene matches: 7. The CDR3 runs to 16 residues. Looked up from germline, CDR1 is MDHEN and CDR2 is SYDVKM. The CDR3 loop reads CASRPAGTGSGNTIYF. The DNA of the CDR3 is TGTGCCAGCAGACCGGCGGGGACAGGCTCTGGAAACACCATATATTTT.

There are a few counts of this clonotype. The chain recombines TRBV2 with TRBJ1-1; no clear D. The length of the CDR3 is 13 residues. V was shortened by 8 bases and J by 0 bases, with 10 bases between the two germline ends. CDR1 and CDR2 from the germline V gene are SNHLY and FYNNEI. CDR3 DNA: TGTGCCAGCGGGTCGGCCGTGAACACTGAAGCTTTCTTT. Protein product: CASGSAVNTEAFF.

The J gene is TRBJ1-2, the V gene TRBV25-1; no reliable D call. The CDR3 spans 18 residues. The germline V and J ends were trimmed by 0 bases and 8 bases, with 25 bases remaining between them. In germline, CDR1 is MGHDK, CDR2 SYGVNS. The CDR3 is CASSEYFGASPMFVGYTF. Written as DNA, the CDR3 is TGTGCCAGCAGTGAATATTTCGGCGCCAGTCCTATGTTCGTCGGCTACACCTTC.

The CDR3 region has the DNA TGCAGTGCCGGGGGACGGGAACGGACAGATACGCAGTATTTT. It codes for CSAGGRERTDTQYF. The rearrangement joins TRBV20-1 to TRBJ2-3; tentative D call: TRBD2 (6 bases). Germline loops: CDR1 DFQATT, CDR2 SNEGSKA (reference sequence). CDR3 length: 14 residues. Trimming removed 6 bases at V and 3 bases at J, with 16 bases between.

The sample holds a few counts of this clonotype. The CDR3 region is CASSNDLAGGYTF. CDR3 DNA sequence: TGCGCCAGCAGCAATGACCTCGCGGGTGGCTACACCTTC. The V gene is TRBV10-1, the J gene TRBJ1-2; D is unresolved. Between the trimmed V and J ends, which lost 6 bases and 7 bases, there was a span of 15 bases. The CDR3 length is 13 residues. Germline V gene data show CDR1 as WNHNN and CDR2 as SYGVQD (reference sequence).